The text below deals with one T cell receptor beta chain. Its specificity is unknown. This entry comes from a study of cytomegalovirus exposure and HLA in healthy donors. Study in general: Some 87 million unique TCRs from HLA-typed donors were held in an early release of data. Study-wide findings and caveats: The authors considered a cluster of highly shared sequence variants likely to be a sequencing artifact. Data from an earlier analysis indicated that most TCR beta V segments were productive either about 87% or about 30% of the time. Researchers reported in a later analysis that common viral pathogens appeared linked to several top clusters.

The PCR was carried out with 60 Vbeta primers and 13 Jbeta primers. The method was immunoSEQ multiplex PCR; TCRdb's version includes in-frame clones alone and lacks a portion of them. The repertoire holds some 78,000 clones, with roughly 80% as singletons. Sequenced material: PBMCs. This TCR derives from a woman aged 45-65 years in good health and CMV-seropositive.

Here the CDR3 reads CASSTFGGTDTQYF. The CDR3 coding sequence is TGTGCCAGCAGCACCTTCGGCGGGACAGATACGCAGTATTTT. The chain recombines TRBV9 with TRBJ2-3, with D possibly matching TRBD2 (5 bases). CDR1 is SGDLS and CDR2 is YYNGEE in the germline V gene. Trimming cost V 4 bases and J 3 bases, with 12 bases left between them. The CDR3 is 14 residues long.